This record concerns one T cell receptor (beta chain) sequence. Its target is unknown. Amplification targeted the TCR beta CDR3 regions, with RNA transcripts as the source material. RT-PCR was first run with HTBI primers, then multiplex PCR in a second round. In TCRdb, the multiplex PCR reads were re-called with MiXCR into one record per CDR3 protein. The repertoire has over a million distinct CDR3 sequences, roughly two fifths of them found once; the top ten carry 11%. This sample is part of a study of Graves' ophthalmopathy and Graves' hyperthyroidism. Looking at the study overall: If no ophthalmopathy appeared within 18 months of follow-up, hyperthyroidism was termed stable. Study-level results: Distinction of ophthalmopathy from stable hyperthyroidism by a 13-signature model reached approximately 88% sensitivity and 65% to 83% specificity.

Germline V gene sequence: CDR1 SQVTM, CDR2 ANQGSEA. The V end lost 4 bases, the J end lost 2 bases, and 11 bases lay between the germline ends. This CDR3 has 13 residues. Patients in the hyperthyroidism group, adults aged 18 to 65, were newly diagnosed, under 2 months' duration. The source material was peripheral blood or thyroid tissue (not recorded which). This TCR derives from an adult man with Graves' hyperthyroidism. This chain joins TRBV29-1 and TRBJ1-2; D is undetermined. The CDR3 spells CSVVSRMNYGYTF. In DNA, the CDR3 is TGCAGCGTTGTCTCCAGGATGAACTATGGCTACACCTTC.